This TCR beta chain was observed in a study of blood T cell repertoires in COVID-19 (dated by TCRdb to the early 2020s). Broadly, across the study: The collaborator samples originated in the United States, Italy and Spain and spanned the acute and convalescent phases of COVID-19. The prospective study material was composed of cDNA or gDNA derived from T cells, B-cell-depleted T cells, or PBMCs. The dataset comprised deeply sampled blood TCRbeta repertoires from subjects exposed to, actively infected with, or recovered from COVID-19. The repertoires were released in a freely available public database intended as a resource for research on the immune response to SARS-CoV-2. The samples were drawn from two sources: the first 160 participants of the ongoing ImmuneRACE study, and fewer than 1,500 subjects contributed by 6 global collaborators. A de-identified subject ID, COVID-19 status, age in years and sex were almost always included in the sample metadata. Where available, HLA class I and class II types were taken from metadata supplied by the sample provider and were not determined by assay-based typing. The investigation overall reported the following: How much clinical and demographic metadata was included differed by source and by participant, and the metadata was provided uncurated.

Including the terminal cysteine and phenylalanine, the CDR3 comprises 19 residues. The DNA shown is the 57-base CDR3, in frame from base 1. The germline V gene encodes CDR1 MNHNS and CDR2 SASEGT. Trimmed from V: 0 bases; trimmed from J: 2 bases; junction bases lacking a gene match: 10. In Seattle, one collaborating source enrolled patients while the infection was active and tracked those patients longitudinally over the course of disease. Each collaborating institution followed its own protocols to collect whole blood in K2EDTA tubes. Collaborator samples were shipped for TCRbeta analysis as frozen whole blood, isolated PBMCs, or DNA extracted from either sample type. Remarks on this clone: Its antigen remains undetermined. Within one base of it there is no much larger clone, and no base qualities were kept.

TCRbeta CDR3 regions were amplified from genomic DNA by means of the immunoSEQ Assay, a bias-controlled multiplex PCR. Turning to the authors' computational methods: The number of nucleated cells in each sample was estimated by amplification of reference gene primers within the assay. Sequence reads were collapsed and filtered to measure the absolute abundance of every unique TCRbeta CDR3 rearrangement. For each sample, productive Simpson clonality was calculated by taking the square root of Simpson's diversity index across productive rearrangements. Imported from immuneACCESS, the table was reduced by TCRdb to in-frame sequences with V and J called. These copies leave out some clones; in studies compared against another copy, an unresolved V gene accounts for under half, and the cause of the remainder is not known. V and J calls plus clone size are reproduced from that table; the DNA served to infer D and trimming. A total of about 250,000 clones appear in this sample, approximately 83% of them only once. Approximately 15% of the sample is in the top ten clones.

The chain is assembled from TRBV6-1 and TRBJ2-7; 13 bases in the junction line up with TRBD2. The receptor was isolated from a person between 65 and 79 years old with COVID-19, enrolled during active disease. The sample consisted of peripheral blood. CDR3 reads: CASSEALGLAGPRAYEQYF. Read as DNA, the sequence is TGTGCCAGCAGTGAAGCGCTGGGACTAGCGGGGCCGCGGGCCTACGAGCAGTACTTC.